These T cell receptor beta chains were read from a single sample in a study of blood T cell repertoires in COVID-19. Assay used: immunoSEQ multiplex PCR; TCRdb lists only in-frame clones, some missing. The sample includes about 150,000 clones, approximately 80% of them seen just once. Sequencing was carried out using peripheral blood. The receptors here all came from a human donor in a cohort sampled during active COVID-19. CDR3s include the opening cysteine and the closing phenylalanine or tryptophan. The D gene is left open where the match is weak. Clone size appears in some rows only: once, few, many, or a class for an expanded clone.

>TRBJ2-1|TRBD2|TRBV27|once
CATTRSSGVVNEQFF
TGTGCCACCACACGCTCTAGCGGGGTAGTCAATGAGCAGTTCTTC
>TRBJ2-3|TRBD2|TRBV11-3|NA
CASSRAGASTDTQYF
TGTGCCAGCAGCCGAGCGGGAGCGAGCACAGATACGCAGTATTTT
>TRBJ2-2|TRBD2|TRBV6-2/TRBV6-3|once
CASSYLLAGDPGELFF
TGTGCCAGCAGTTACCTGCTAGCGGGAGATCCCGGGGAGCTGTTTTTT
>TRBJ2-2|TRBD2|TRBV9|NA
CASSSSGGAIGELFF
TGTGCCAGCAGCTCGAGCGGGGGGGCGATCGGGGAGCTGTTTTTT
>TRBJ2-3|TRBD2|TRBV6-2/TRBV6-3|NA
CASSYMWVAGENTDTQYF
TGTGCCAGCAGTTATATGTGGGTAGCGGGGGAGAACACAGATACGCAGTATTTT
>TRBJ1-3|TRBD1|TRBV2|NA
CASRETGAGNTIYF
TGTGCCAGCAGAGAAACAGGGGCTGGAAACACCATATATTTT
>TRBJ1-1|NA|TRBV6-5|NA
CASRLGTNTEAFF
TGTGCCAGCAGGTTGGGGACAAACACTGAAGCTTTCTTT
>TRBJ2-7|TRBD2|TRBV5-1|NA
CASSLGGGGAYEQYF
TGCGCCAGCAGCTTGGGCGGCGGGGGAGCCTACGAGCAGTACTTC
>TRBJ2-3|NA|TRBV27|once
CASSLFPGTSTDTQYF
TGTGCCAGCAGTTTATTCCCAGGGACTAGCACAGATACGCAGTATTTT
>TRBJ2-3|NA|TRBV2|NA
CASSLGVDTDTQYF
TGTGCCAGCAGTCTGGGCGTGGACACAGATACGCAGTATTTT
>TRBJ1-5|TRBD1|TRBV7-9|NA
CASSLTGDNQPQHF
TGTGCCAGCAGCTTGACAGGGGACAATCAGCCCCAGCATTTT
>TRBJ2-6|NA|TRBV14|NA
CASSQFTGLGANVLTF
TGTGCCAGCAGCCAATTTACAGGGCTCGGGGCCAACGTCCTGACTTTC
>TRBJ1-2|TRBD1|TRBV9|NA
CASSVTSGQEYGYTF
TGTGCCAGCAGCGTAACCTCGGGACAGGAATATGGCTACACCTTC
>TRBJ1-5|NA|TRBV6-6|few
CASSPGTPNQPQHF
TGTGCCAGCAGCCCTGGGACACCTAATCAGCCCCAGCATTTT
>TRBJ1-2|TRBD1|TRBV6-1|NA
CASSEDRDYGYTF
TGTGCCAGCAGTGAGGACAGGGACTATGGCTACACCTTC
>TRBJ2-3|NA|TRBV24-1|NA
CATSEAGSGDTQYF
TGTGCCACCAGTGAGGCAGGTTCCGGAGATACGCAGTATTTT